Each of the 11 T cell receptor beta chains below was sequenced from the same sample in a study of molecular identifiers for immune sequencing clone quantification. Via MiXCR, TCRdb re-called the PCR reads, giving one row per CDR3 protein. This sample has roughly 86,000 distinct CDR3 sequences; over 15% occur once, and the top ten carry around 0.8%. Input material: naive CD8+ T cells from blood, with Jurkat cell RNA spiked in. Subset indicated: FACS-sorted CD8+CD4-CCR7+CD45RA+ naive T cells. These TCRs come from a human donor in good health. Some libraries in this study had Jurkat cell RNA spiked in.

This clonotype was detected ten times or more. The chain has TRBV4-1 and TRBJ2-7; no reliable D call. V lost 0 bases, J lost 3 bases, and 6 bases lay in between. This CDR3 contains 13 residues. Germline V gene lookup returns CDR1 MGHRA and CDR2 YSYEKL. The CDR3 DNA follows: TGCGCCAGCAGCCAAGACCCCAACTACGAGCAGTACTTC. Its protein product is CASSQDPNYEQYF.

This clonotype was counted many times. This rearrangement joins TRBV19 to TRBJ2-2; D is undetermined. V gave up 3 bases and J gave up 6 bases, with 2 bases separating them. The germline gives CDR1 LNHDA, CDR2 SQIVND (reference sequence). This CDR3 contains 11 residues. The CDR3 sequence: CASSIAGELFF. The CDR3 region has the DNA TGTGCCAGTAGTATTGCCGGGGAGCTGTTTTTT.

This clonotype has at least ten counts. The chain is built from TRBV6-6 and TRBJ2-7, with 8 bases matching TRBD1. The length of the CDR3 is 15 residues. Per germline, CDR1 MNHNY and CDR2 SVGAGI (reference sequence). V shed 5 bases, J shed 3 bases, and the junction held 9 bases outside the gene matches. CDR3 bases: TGTGCCAGCAGTGATGCAGGGGGCGCGAGCTACGAGCAGTACTTC. Its translation: CASSDAGGASYEQYF.

This clonotype was recorded at least ten times. This chain links TRBV12-5 with TRBJ1-5, with 7 bases matching TRBD1. This CDR3 is 15 amino acids long. The trim removed 8 bases at V and 4 bases at J, leaving 11 bases unmatched. Germline V lookup: CDR1 LGHNT, CDR2 FRNRAP. The CDR3 protein is CASSPRDRRNQPQHF. The DNA for the CDR3 is TGTGCTAGTAGCCCCCGGGACAGAAGAAATCAGCCCCAGCATTTT.

At least ten counts were recorded for this clonotype. The chain has TRBV29-1 and TRBJ2-7; the match to TRBD1 covers 7 bases. Germline CDR1 reads SQVTM; CDR2 reads ANQGSEA. With V trimmed by 5 bases and J by 0 bases, 4 bases remained unmatched. The CDR3 spans 13 residues. CDR3: CSVQDRHSYEQYF. The DNA of the CDR3 is TGCAGCGTTCAGGACAGGCACTCCTACGAGCAGTACTTC.

This clonotype was detected many times. The chain combines TRBV29-1 with TRBJ2-5; D is unresolved. Germline V lookup: CDR1 SQVTM, CDR2 ANQGSEA. The CDR3 sequence is 13 residues long. V lost 3 bases and J lost 0, with 8 bases in between. CDR3 loop: CSVDPVNQETQYF. In DNA form, the CDR3 reads TGCAGCGTTGACCCAGTAAACCAAGAGACCCAGTACTTC. Complete variable domain (other parts from reference TRBV29-1 and TRBJ2-5): SAVISQKPSRDICQRGTSLTIQCQVDSQVTMMFWYRQQPGQSLTLIATANQGSEATYESGFVIDKFPISRPNLTFSTLTVSNMSPEDSSIYLCSVDPVNQETQYFGPGTRLLVL.

This clonotype was picked up many times. The chain has TRBV7-9 and TRBJ2-5, with a possible D match to TRBD1 (6 bases). The CDR3 sequence is 14 residues long. Germline V gene lookup returns CDR1 SEHNR and CDR2 FQNEAQ (reference sequence). V shed 3 bases and J shed 2 bases, with 10 bases lying between them. CDR3 region: CASSLAQGQETQYF. CDR3 sequence (DNA): TGTGCCAGCAGCTTGGCCCAGGGGCAAGAGACCCAGTACTTC.

A remark on this clonotype: A read error may be the cause here, since a much bigger clone is one base away. The chain joins TRBV20-1 to TRBJ2-7; D is undetermined. Trimming pared 3 bases from V and 4 bases from J, leaving 13 bases between. Germline CDR1 reads DFQATT; CDR2 reads SNEGSKA (reference sequence). The CDR3 loop spans 13 amino acids. CDR3 sequence: CSASVLDEYEQYF. The CDR3 nucleotides are TGCAGTGCTAGCGTCCTGGATGAATACGAGCAGTACTTC.

In its sample, this clonotype was seen many times. The rearrangement links TRBV6-2 or TRBV6-3 to TRBJ2-2; 12 nucleotides line up with TRBD1. CDR3 length equals 17 residues. Germline V lookup: CDR1 MNHEY, CDR2 SVGEGT. With 8 bases clipped from V and 7 bases from J, the junction kept 14 bases outside the gene matches. The CDR3 sequence is CASFPGPGQGAYGELFF. CDR3 in DNA: TGTGCCAGCTTTCCTGGCCCGGGACAGGGGGCCTACGGGGAGCTGTTTTTT.

This clonotype was counted ten times or more. This rearrangement joins TRBV19 to TRBJ1-1; TRBD1 matches at 8 bases. Germline-derived CDR1 and CDR2 are LNHDA and SQIVND (reference sequence). The CDR3 spans 15 residues. The V and J ends lost 3 bases and 4 bases, in that order; junction bases with no gene match: 7. CDR3 region: CASSISRTGSTEAFF. The CDR3 DNA is TGTGCCAGTAGTATCAGTAGGACAGGGAGCACTGAAGCTTTCTTT.

This clonotype was detected ten times or more. This chain joins TRBV4-3 and TRBJ2-3, with TRBD2 matching over 10 bases. Unmatched junction bases numbered 1, after V lost 3 bases and J lost 1 base. The CDR3 is 15 amino acids. Germline V gene data show CDR1 as LGHNA and CDR2 as YSLEER. CDR3 nucleotides: TGCGCCAGCAGCCAGCTAGCGGGGGGCACAGATACGCAGTATTTT. Translating gives CASSQLAGGTDTQYF.